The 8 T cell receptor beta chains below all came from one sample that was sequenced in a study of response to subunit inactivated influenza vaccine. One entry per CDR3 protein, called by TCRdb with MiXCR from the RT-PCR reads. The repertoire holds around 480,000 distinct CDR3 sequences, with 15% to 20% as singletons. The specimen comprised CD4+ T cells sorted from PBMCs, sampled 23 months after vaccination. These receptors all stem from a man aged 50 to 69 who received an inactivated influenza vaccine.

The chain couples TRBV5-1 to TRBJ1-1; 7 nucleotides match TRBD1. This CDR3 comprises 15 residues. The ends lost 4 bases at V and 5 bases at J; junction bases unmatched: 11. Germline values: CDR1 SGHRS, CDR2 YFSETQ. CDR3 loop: CASSIGTVEGTEAFF. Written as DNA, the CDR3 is TGCGCCAGCAGCATAGGGACAGTCGAAGGGACTGAAGCTTTCTTT.

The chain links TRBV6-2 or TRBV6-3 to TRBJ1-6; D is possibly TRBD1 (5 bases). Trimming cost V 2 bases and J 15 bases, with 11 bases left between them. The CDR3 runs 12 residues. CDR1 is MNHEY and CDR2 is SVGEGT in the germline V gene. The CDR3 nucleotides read TGTGCCAGCAGTTACCTTTGGGACCACCTCCACTTT. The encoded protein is CASSYLWDHLHF.

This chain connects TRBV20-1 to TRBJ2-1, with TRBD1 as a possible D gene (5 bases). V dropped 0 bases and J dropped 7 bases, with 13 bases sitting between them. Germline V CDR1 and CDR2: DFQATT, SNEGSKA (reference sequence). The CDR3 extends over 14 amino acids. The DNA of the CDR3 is TGCAGTGCTAGAGATCAGGGCTGGTCAAATGAGCAGTTCTTC. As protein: CSARDQGWSNEQFF.

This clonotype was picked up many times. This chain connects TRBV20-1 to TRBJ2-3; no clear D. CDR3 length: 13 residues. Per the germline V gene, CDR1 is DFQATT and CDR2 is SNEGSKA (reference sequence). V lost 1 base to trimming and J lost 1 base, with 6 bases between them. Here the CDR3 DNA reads TGCAGTGCTAGAGTTCCGGGCACAGATACGCAGTATTTT. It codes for CSARVPGTDTQYF.

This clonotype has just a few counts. The CDR3 DNA sequence: TGCGCCAGCAGACCGGGACAATGGGGTCAGCCCCAGCATTTT. This codes for CASRPGQWGQPQHF. This chain connects TRBV5-1 to TRBJ1-5; D is perhaps TRBD1 (6 bases). The germline gives CDR1 SGHRS, CDR2 YFSETQ. The CDR3 sequence is 14 residues long. V dropped 5 bases and J dropped 6 bases, with 15 bases sitting between them.

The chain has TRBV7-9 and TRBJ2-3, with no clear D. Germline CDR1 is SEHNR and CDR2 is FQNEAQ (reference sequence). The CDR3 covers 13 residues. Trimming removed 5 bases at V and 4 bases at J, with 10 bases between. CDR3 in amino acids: CASSIPFADTQYF. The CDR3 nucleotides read TGTGCCAGCAGCATCCCCTTTGCAGATACGCAGTATTTT. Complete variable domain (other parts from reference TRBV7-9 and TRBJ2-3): DTGVSQNPRHKITKRGQNVTFRCDPISEHNRLYWYRQTLGQGPEFLTYFQNEAQLEKSRLLSDRFSAERPKGSFSTLEIQRTEQGDSAMYLCASSIPFADTQYFGPGTRLTVL.

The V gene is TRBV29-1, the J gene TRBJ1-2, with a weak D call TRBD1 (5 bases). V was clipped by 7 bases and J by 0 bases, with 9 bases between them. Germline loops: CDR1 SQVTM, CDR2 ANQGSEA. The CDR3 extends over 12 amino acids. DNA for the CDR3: TGCAGCGCCCCGGGACCTAACTATGGCTACACCTTC. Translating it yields CSAPGPNYGYTF.

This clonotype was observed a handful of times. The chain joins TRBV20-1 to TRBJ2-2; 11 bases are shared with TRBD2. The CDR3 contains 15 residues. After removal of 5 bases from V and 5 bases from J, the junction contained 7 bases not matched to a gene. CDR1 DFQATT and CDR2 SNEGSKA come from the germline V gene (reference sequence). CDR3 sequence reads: CSADTSGSLTGELFF. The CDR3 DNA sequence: TGCAGTGCTGATACTAGCGGGAGCTTGACCGGGGAGCTGTTTTTT.